This entry describes one T cell receptor beta chain. The data stem from a study of patients and donors after allogeneic stem cell transplantation. The V gene's germline CDR1 is KGHSH and CDR2 LQKENI. The V gene lost 0 bases and the J gene lost 2 bases, with 4 bases spanning the gap. CDR3 length: 13 residues. TCRdb re-called the RT-PCR reads through MiXCR, storing one row per CDR3 protein. The sample holds some 160,000 distinct CDR3 sequences; nearly 25% are singletons and the top ten take about 24%. The clonotype comes from a human donor who was either an allogeneic HSCT recipient or a stem cell or donor lymphocyte infusion donor (not recorded which). It is not recorded whose cells these are; they may come from a transplant donor. This sequence joins TRBV18 and TRBJ2-5; D is uncertain. Input material: blood, either unsorted or a sorted T cell fraction (not recorded which). CDR3: CASSPPSQETQYF. CDR3 bases: TGTGCCAGCTCACCACCATCGCAAGAGACCCAGTACTTC.